One sample yielded the 32 T cell receptor beta chains listed below, sequenced in a study of blood T cells in healthy people across ages. Next came a second PCR, run for about 7 to 12 cycles, which used a sample-barcoded 5' primer along with a J-beta primer mix. TCRdb used MiXCR to reprocess the 5' RACE reads, holding one entry per CDR3 protein. In the table there are 1.5 million to 2 million distinct CDR3 sequences, 49% of which are singletons. Sample: blood. Source of these receptors: a woman aged 40 to 49 in good health.

There are a few counts of this clonotype. CDR3 region: CASSPNRAYTQYF. For the CDR3, the DNA is TGTGCCAGCAGCCCAAACAGGGCATATACGCAGTATTTT. This sequence joins TRBV3-1 and TRBJ2-3, with D possibly TRBD1 on 6 matching bases. Germline V lookup: CDR1 LGHDT, CDR2 YNNKEL (reference sequence). The CDR3 extends over 13 amino acids. V lost 4 bases and J lost 7, with 12 bases in between.

There are a few counts of this clonotype. The chain couples TRBV6-5 to TRBJ2-7; 9 bases are a match to TRBD1. This CDR3 spans 15 amino acids. Per the germline V gene, CDR1 is MNHEY and CDR2 is SVGAGI. V gave up 0 bases and J gave up 5 bases; unmatched junction bases: 5. The CDR3 nucleotides are TGTGCCAGCAGTTACTCGAACAGGGGGCTTGACGAGCAGTACTTC. Translation gives CASSYSNRGLDEQYF.

The chain is built from TRBV7-2 and TRBJ2-7, with D perhaps TRBD1 or TRBD2 (5 bases each). From germline, CDR1 is SGHTA and CDR2 FQGNSA. This CDR3 is 15 amino acids long. V was shortened by 5 bases and J by 6 bases, with 20 bases between the two germline ends. In DNA, the CDR3 is TGTGCCAGCAGCCGGGACGGAGCGACACCGGGCGAGCAGTACTTC. Translating it yields CASSRDGATPGEQYF. Complete variable domain (other parts from reference TRBV7-2 and TRBJ2-7): GAGVSQSPSNKVTEKGKDVELRCDPISGHTALYWYRQSLGQGLEFLIYFQGNSAPDKSGLPSDRFSAERTGGSVSTLTIQRTQQEDSAVYLCASSRDGATPGEQYFGPGTRLTVT.

J is TRBJ1-6 and V is TRBV6-2 or TRBV6-3; D call uncertain. CDR3 length equals 12 residues. V was shortened by 7 bases and J by 6 bases, with 7 bases between the two germline ends. The germline CDR1 and CDR2 sequences are MNHEY and SVGEGT. Written as DNA, the CDR3 is TGTGCCAGCACCACGAGTAATTCACCCCTCCACTTT. Encoded protein: CASTTSNSPLHF.

This clonotype appeared a few times. The genes are TRBV10-3 and TRBJ1-5; D unresolved. V was shortened by 10 bases and J by 0 bases, with 13 bases between the two germline ends. The CDR3 spans 14 residues. From germline, CDR1 is ENHRY and CDR2 SYGVKD. The CDR3 DNA is TGTGCCACCCTAAACCCTCCTAGCAATCAGCCCCAGCATTTT. This sequence encodes CATLNPPSNQPQHF.

The CDR3 region is CASSMGKQYF. In DNA form, the CDR3 reads TGTGCCAGTAGTATGGGTAAGCAGTACTTC. The V and J genes are TRBV19 and TRBJ2-7; no clear D. The CDR3 sequence is 10 residues long. The V gene's germline CDR1 is LNHDA and CDR2 SQIVND (reference sequence). V was pared by 3 bases and J by 8 bases, with 5 bases between.

The chain recombines TRBV28 with TRBJ2-4; 8 bases align to TRBD1. TRBJ2-5 matches the DNA end more closely, so the J call is doubtful. Per germline, CDR1 MDHEN and CDR2 SYDVKM. The CDR3 is made up of 13 amino acids. CDR3 nucleotide sequence: TGTGCCAGCAGGGTGACAGGGGTTGAGACCCAGTACTTC. It translates to CASRVTGVETQYF.

The chain uses TRBV6-6 and TRBJ1-4; D not resolved. V was pared by 2 bases and J by 8 bases, with 9 bases between. CDR1 and CDR2 from the germline V gene are MNHNY and SVGAGI (reference sequence). The CDR3 totals 13 residues. The CDR3 spells CASSYRNPEKLFF. CDR3 coding DNA: TGTGCCAGCAGTTACCGGAACCCCGAAAAACTGTTTTTT.

The genes are TRBV7-3 and TRBJ2-1; no clear D. The germline CDR1 and CDR2 sequences are SGHTA and FQGTGA. The V and J ends lost 6 bases and 4 bases respectively, with 10 bases between them. This CDR3 is 13 amino acids long. CDR3 DNA: TGTGCCAGCAGTCGTATGATATACAATGAGCAGTTCTTC. Protein: CASSRMIYNEQFF.

The V and J genes are TRBV14 and TRBJ2-1; D perhaps matches TRBD2 (5 bases). Between the trimmed V and J ends, which lost 0 bases and 4 bases, there was a span of 13 bases. Germline CDR1 and CDR2: SGHDN and FVKESK. The CDR3 totals 16 residues. CDR3: CASSQDWIRLYNEQFF. Here the CDR3 DNA reads TGTGCCAGCAGCCAAGATTGGATTAGACTATACAATGAGCAGTTCTTC.

This chain uses TRBV7-9 with TRBJ2-3; 10 nucleotides agree with TRBD1. Germline trimming cut 5 bases from V and 5 bases from J; bases unmatched to any gene: 13. The CDR3 runs to 17 residues. Germline CDR1 and CDR2: SEHNR and FQNEAQ (reference sequence). For the CDR3, the DNA is TGTGCCAGCAGCCGAATGGCCGGGACAGGGGCACGAGATACGCAGTATTTT. Translated, it gives CASSRMAGTGARDTQYF.

Many counts were recorded for this clonotype. This rearrangement joins TRBV24-1 to TRBJ2-3, with 9 bases fitting TRBD2. Germline V lookup: CDR1 KGHDR, CDR2 SFDVKD. The CDR3 is 19 residues long. The trim removed 3 bases at V and 2 bases at J, leaving 14 bases unmatched. CDR3 amino acids: CATSDPTPLAGKHTDTQYF. CDR3 bases: TGTGCCACCAGTGATCCGACCCCTCTAGCGGGGAAACACACAGATACGCAGTATTTT.

The chain links TRBV20-1 to TRBJ1-6; possible D gene TRBD1, 5 bases. Germline V lookup: CDR1 DFQATT, CDR2 SNEGSKA (reference sequence). This CDR3 spans 19 amino acids. V dropped 5 bases and J dropped 0 bases, with 23 bases sitting between them. CDR3 loop: CSADSGSGTLSSYNSPLHF. The CDR3 DNA follows: TGCAGTGCTGATTCAGGGTCGGGGACTCTAAGCTCCTATAATTCACCCCTCCACTTT.

A word on this clonotype: A junction end diverges from the germline sequence, so it may reflect a read error. V and J are TRBV27 and TRBJ1-2, with unresolved D. From germline, CDR1 is MNHEY and CDR2 SMNVEV (reference sequence). This CDR3 contains 14 residues. Written as DNA, the CDR3 is TGTGCCTGCAGTTTGGGTAGAGGAGATTATGGCTACACCTTC. Translated, it gives CACSLGRGDYGYTF.

The chain uses TRBV7-2 and TRBJ2-7; tentatively, D is TRBD1 (5 bases). Germline V gene sequence: CDR1 SGHTA, CDR2 FQGNSA. The CDR3 totals 15 residues. The V gene lost 5 bases and the J gene lost 7 bases, with 21 bases spanning the gap. Here the CDR3 DNA reads TGTGCCAGCAGCCGCGACACAGGCTCGTACAATGAGCAGTACTTC. This sequence encodes CASSRDTGSYNEQYF. Together with reference TRBV7-2 and TRBJ2-7, the CDR3 gives the full variable domain: GAGVSQSPSNKVTEKGKDVELRCDPISGHTALYWYRQSLGQGLEFLIYFQGNSAPDKSGLPSDRFSAERTGGSVSTLTIQRTQQEDSAVYLCASSRDTGSYNEQYFGPGTRLTVT.

The chain carries TRBV28 and TRBJ2-3, with D perhaps being TRBD1 or TRBD2 (5 bases each). This CDR3 spans 14 amino acids. The V and J ends lost 7 bases and 3 bases respectively, with 14 bases between them. CDR1 is MDHEN and CDR2 is SYDVKM in the germline V gene. Written as DNA, the CDR3 is TGTGCCAGCACCTTGGGGACCCTAACAGATACGCAGTATTTT. It codes for CASTLGTLTDTQYF.

The rearrangement joins TRBV29-1 to TRBJ1-1; D ambiguous. This CDR3 has 14 amino acids. The V and J ends lost 4 bases and 1 base respectively, with 13 bases between them. Germline V CDR1 and CDR2: SQVTM, ANQGSEA. CDR3 region: CSVALAYGNTEAFF. The DNA of the CDR3 is TGCAGCGTTGCACTGGCCTACGGGAACACTGAAGCTTTCTTT. Drawing the rest from reference TRBV29-1 and TRBJ1-1, the complete variable domain is SAVISQKPSRDICQRGTSLTIQCQVDSQVTMMFWYRQQPGQSLTLIATANQGSEATYESGFVIDKFPISRPNLTFSTLTVSNMSPEDSSIYLCSVALAYGNTEAFFGQGTRLTVV.

This chain uses TRBV4-1 with TRBJ2-5, with 8 bases that match TRBD2. Germline CDR1 and CDR2: MGHRA and YSYEKL. J gave up 3 bases and V 1 base, and 10 bases lay outside the gene matches. The CDR3 is 17 amino acids. CDR3 protein: CASSQGRIAGREETQYF. The CDR3 coding sequence is TGCGCCAGCAGCCAAGGTCGAATAGCGGGGAGAGAAGAGACCCAGTACTTC.

This clonotype came up a few times. The V gene is TRBV10-1, the J gene TRBJ2-5, with a possible D match to TRBD2 (5 bases). The CDR3 spans 15 residues. V lost 0 bases to trimming and J lost 4 bases, with 12 bases between them. From germline, CDR1 is WNHNN and CDR2 SYGVQD (reference sequence). The CDR3 loop reads CASSESIGVPETQYF. CDR3 sequence (DNA): TGCGCCAGCAGTGAGTCCATCGGGGTACCAGAGACCCAGTACTTC.

This chain links TRBV6-5 with TRBJ2-1; 11 positions agree with TRBD2. Trimming removed 1 base from V and 10 bases from J; junction bases left unmatched: 9. The CDR3 is made up of 16 amino acids. Germline V gene sequence: CDR1 MNHEY, CDR2 SVGAGI. Written as DNA, the CDR3 is TGTGCCAGCAGTTACTTGCTAGCGGGGGGCTCCCGAGAGCAGTTCTTC. This gives the protein CASSYLLAGGSREQFF.

J is TRBJ1-1 and V is TRBV6-2 or TRBV6-3; TRBD1 matches at 7 bases. V lost 8 bases and J lost 1; bases outside the gene matches: 10. The germline V gene has CDR1 MNHEY and CDR2 SVGEGT. The CDR3 has 15 amino acids. The CDR3 nucleotides are TGTGCCAGCCGAAGTTTCGGGACAGCGAACACTGAAGCTTTCTTT. It translates to CASRSFGTANTEAFF.

In DNA, the CDR3 is TGCAGTGCCCTAACGTCCGAGGAAACCCAGTACTTC. Translated: CSALTSEETQYF. This chain connects TRBV20-1 to TRBJ2-7; no clear D gene. V was shortened by 6 bases and J by 10 bases, with 19 bases between the two germline ends. Germline V gives CDR1 DFQATT, CDR2 SNEGSKA (reference sequence). The CDR3 loop spans 12 amino acids.

Concerning this clonotype itself: A much larger clone is a single base away; this may be a read error. The V call is TRBV3-1, the J call TRBJ1-2; 9 bases match TRBD1. CDR3 length: 13 amino acids. CDR1 LGHDT and CDR2 YNNKEL come from the germline V gene (reference sequence). V lost 7 bases to trimming and J lost 6 bases; unmatched junction nucleotides: 6. This CDR3 is CASTQRTGDGYTF. CDR3 DNA: TGTGCCAGCACCCAGAGGACAGGGGATGGCTACACCTTC.

The count of this clonotype is one. V gene TRBV7-9 combines with J gene TRBJ2-1; possibly TRBD2 for D (6 bases). The V gene's germline CDR1 is SEHNR and CDR2 FQNEAQ (reference sequence). The CDR3 has 16 residues. Trimming stripped 7 bases from V and 1 base from J, with 17 bases between. This CDR3 is CASILAGGRSYNEQFF. CDR3 bases: TGTGCCAGCATCTTGGCCGGGGGTAGATCCTACAATGAGCAGTTCTTC.

The V and J genes are TRBV6-5 and TRBJ2-7; a possible D gene is TRBD1 (6 bases). The germline CDR1 and CDR2 sequences are MNHEY and SVGAGI. V gave up 2 bases and J gave up 3 bases, with 11 bases separating them. This CDR3 contains 14 residues. The CDR3 is CASSYDGTSYEQYF. The CDR3 coding sequence is TGTGCCAGCAGTTACGACGGGACAAGCTACGAGCAGTACTTC.

The chain employs TRBV5-1 and TRBJ1-1; D not certain. Germline CDR1 is SGHRS and CDR2 is YFSETQ. CDR3 length: 13 amino acids. V shed 1 base and J shed 4 bases, with 8 bases lying between them. CDR3 sequence (DNA): TGCGCCAGCAGCTTGTTTGGTCGCACTGAAGCTTTCTTT. Its protein product is CASSLFGRTEAFF. Full variable domain (missing parts from reference TRBV5-1 and TRBJ1-1): KAGVTQTPRYLIKTRGQQVTLSCSPISGHRSVSWYQQTPGQGLQFLFEYFSETQRNKGNFPGRFSGRQFSNSRSEMNVSTLELGDSALYLCASSLFGRTEAFFGQGTRLTVV.

The V gene is TRBV25-1, the J gene TRBJ2-7, with a possible D match to TRBD1 (6 bases). Germline CDR1 and CDR2: MGHDK and SYGVNS. The CDR3 has 16 residues. V shed 6 bases and J shed 7 bases, with 25 bases lying between them. The CDR3 sequence is CASSAFILGQGHEQYF. In nucleotides, the CDR3 is TGTGCCAGCAGCGCCTTTATTTTGGGCCAGGGGCATGAGCAGTACTTC.

The chain links TRBV5-1 to TRBJ1-5, with unresolved D. The CDR3 length is 13 residues. Germline loops: CDR1 SGHRS, CDR2 YFSETQ. V was clipped by 3 bases and J by 2 bases, with 6 bases between them. CDR3 sequence: CASSSDGNQPQHF. The CDR3, as DNA: TGCGCCAGCAGCTCTGACGGCAATCAGCCCCAGCATTTT.

This clonotype came up a few times. The chain has TRBV29-1 and TRBJ2-1; the D gene is possibly TRBD1 (5 bases). The V end was cut by 3 bases, the J end by 7 bases, with 16 bases between. Germline loops: CDR1 SQVTM, CDR2 ANQGSEA. CDR3 length equals 14 residues. CDR3 sequence: CSVDPGLTVNEQFF. As DNA, the CDR3 is TGCAGCGTTGATCCAGGGCTGACGGTAAATGAGCAGTTCTTC.

Written as DNA, the CDR3 is TGCGCCAGCAGCCAAGAGGCGGGGGCCACAGATACGCAGTATTTT. Amino acids: CASSQEAGATDTQYF. V usage is TRBV4-3 and J usage is TRBJ2-3; perhaps TRBD2 as D (7 bases). Germline-derived CDR1 and CDR2 are LGHNA and YSLEER. The length of the CDR3 is 15 residues. V gave up 0 bases and J gave up 2 bases, with 9 bases separating them.

The chain joins TRBV7-9 to TRBJ1-5; the D gene is possibly TRBD1 (5 bases). V was clipped by 3 bases and J by 5 bases, with 11 bases between them. The CDR3 totals 14 residues. CDR1 SEHNR and CDR2 FQNEAQ come from the germline V gene (reference sequence). CDR3 protein: CASSFPGRDQPQHF. For the CDR3, the DNA is TGTGCCAGCAGCTTTCCAGGGAGGGATCAGCCCCAGCATTTT.

This clonotype occurred a few times. The chain carries TRBV20-1 and TRBJ2-1; no reliable D call. The V gene lost 3 bases and the J gene lost 5 bases, with 11 bases spanning the gap. CDR1 is DFQATT, CDR2 SNEGSKA, per germline (reference sequence). This CDR3 has 13 residues. In DNA, the CDR3 is TGCAGTGCTAGTAGTCGACCAAACAATGAGCAGTTCTTC. Its translation: CSASSRPNNEQFF.